The sequence of this T cell receptor beta chain was determined in a study of blood T cell repertoires in COVID-19. Study in general: Samples came from the United States, Italy and Spain, spanning acute and convalescent COVID-19. T cells, B-cell-depleted T cells, or PBMCs provided the cDNA or gDNA that served as material.

CDR1 is SGHDT and CDR2 is YYEEEE in the germline V gene. V dropped 1 base and J dropped 4; count of bases not matched to a gene: 5. The CDR3 loop spans 16 amino acids. Original data processing: Amplification of reference gene primers was used by the study to estimate nucleated cell counts. Repertoires were generated with immunoSEQ multiplex PCR, while TCRdb's copy carries only in-frame clones and drops some. V and J calls and clone size are as listed in that table; D and trimming were resolved from the DNA. The data show 70,000 to 90,000 clones, around 86% seen once. The chain has TRBV5-6 and TRBJ2-5; TRBD1 agrees at 12 bases. This receptor was identified in a man aged 60-69 years with acute or convalescent COVID-19. Sequenced material: peripheral blood. This CDR3 reads CASSLWDRGRRETQYF. The CDR3 region has the DNA TGTGCCAGCAGCTTGTGGGACAGGGGGCGAAGAGAGACCCAGTACTTC.